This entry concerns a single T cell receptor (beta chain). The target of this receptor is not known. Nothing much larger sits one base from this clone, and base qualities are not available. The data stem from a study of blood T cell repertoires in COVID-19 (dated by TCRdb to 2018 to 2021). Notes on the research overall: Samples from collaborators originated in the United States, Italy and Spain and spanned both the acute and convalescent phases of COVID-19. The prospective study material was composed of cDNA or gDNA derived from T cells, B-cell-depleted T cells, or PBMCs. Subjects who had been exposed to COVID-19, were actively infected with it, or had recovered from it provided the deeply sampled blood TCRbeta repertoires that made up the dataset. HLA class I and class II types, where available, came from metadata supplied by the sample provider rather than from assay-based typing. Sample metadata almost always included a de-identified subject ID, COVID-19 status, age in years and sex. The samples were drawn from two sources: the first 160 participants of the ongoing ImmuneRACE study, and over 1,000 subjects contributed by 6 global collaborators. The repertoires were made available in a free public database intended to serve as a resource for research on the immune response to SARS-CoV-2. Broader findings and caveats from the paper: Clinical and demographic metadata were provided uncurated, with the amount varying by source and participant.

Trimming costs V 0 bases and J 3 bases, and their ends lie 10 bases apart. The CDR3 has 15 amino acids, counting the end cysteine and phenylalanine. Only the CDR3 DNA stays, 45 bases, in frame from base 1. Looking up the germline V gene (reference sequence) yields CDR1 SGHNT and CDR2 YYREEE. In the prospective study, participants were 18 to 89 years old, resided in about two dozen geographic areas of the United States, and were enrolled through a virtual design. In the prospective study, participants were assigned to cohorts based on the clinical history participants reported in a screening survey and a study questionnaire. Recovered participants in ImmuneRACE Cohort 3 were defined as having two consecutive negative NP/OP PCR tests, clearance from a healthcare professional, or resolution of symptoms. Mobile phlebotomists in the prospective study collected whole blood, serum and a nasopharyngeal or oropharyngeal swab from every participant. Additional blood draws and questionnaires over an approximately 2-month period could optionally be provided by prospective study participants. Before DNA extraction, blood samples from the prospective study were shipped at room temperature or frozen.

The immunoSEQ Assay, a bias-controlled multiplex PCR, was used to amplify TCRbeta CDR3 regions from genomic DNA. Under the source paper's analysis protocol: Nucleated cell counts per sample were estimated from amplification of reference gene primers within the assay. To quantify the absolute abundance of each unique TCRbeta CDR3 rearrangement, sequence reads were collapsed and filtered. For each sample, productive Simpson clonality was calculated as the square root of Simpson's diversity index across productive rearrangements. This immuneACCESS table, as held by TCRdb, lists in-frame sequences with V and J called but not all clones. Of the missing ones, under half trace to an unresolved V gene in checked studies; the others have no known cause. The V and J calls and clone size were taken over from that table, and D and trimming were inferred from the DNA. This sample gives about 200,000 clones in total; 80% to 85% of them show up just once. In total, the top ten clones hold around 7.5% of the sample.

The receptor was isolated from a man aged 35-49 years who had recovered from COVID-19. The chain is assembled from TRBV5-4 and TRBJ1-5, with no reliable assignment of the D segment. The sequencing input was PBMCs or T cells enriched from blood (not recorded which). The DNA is TGTGCCAGCAGCTTGGGGGGAGGAGACAATCAGCCCCAGCATTTT. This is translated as CASSLGGGDNQPQHF.